This entry is about one TCR beta chain. Its antigen is as yet unknown. Germline values: CDR1 SGHVS, CDR2 FNYEAQ. The CDR3 consists of 17 residues. V shed 4 bases, J shed 3 bases, and the junction held 10 bases outside the gene matches. Excluded were patients having autoimmune disease history or systemic immunosuppression. Profiled with immunoSEQ multiplex PCR; TCRdb holds only in-frame clones, not every one. The repertoire holds about 70,000 clones, with approximately 80% as singletons. These data come from a study of OX40 agonist ivuxolimab in advanced cancers. About the research overall: From 23 to 79 years was the age range, with a mean of around 60 years, and about 78% were male. Earlier treatment with anti-PD-1, anti-PD-L1 or anti-CTLA-4 was permitted, and less than 50% had received some. General study points: In the 0.1-3.0 mg/kg groups, partial responders showed among the lowest expansion.

The genes are TRBV7-6 and TRBJ1-4; 8 bases agree with TRBD1. This TCR derives from an adult with an advanced solid tumor such as melanoma, head and neck, liver or kidney cancer. The sample here was CD4+ or CD8+ T cells sorted from blood, taken in a trial of the OX40 agonist ivuxolimab. CDR3 in DNA: TGTGCCAGCAGCTCAGCCGGACAGGGCGCGGCTAATGAAAAACTGTTTTTT. Translating it yields CASSSAGQGAANEKLFF. The entire variable domain, with the rest obtained from reference TRBV7-6 and TRBJ1-4, is as follows: GAGVSQSPRYKVTKRGQDVALRCDPISGHVSLYWYRQALGQGPEFLTYFNYEAQQDKSGLPNDRFSAERPEGSISTLTIQRTEQRDSAMYRCASSSAGQGAANEKLFFGSGTQLSVL.